This T cell receptor beta chain emerged from a study of blood T cell repertoires in COVID-19. Data came from immunoSEQ multiplex PCR; TCRdb stores just in-frame clones and leaves some out. The sample holds about 240,000 clones, about 82% seen once. V lost 4 bases to trimming and J lost 6 bases, with 13 bases between them. The germline gives CDR1 SGHDN, CDR2 FVKESK. CDR3 length: 14 amino acids. The sequence was obtained from a man at least 80 years old with acute or convalescent COVID-19. The chain recombines TRBV14 with TRBJ2-1; D is perhaps TRBD1 (5 bases). The sample consisted of peripheral blood. CDR3 nucleotide sequence: TGTGCCAGCAGCCCCCCCAGGGCCGCCAATGAGCAGTTCTTC. As protein: CASSPPRAANEQFF.